These 25 T cell receptor beta chains were all obtained from the same sample, sequenced in a study of prognosis after radiotherapy for stage I lung cancer. Using two-round multiplex PCR, the authors amplified TCR beta CDR3 from genomic DNA. Gene-specific primers for each TRBV and TRBJ gene drove first-round PCR. TCRdb itself ran the multiplex PCR reads through MiXCR, one entry per CDR3 protein. The table shows roughly 27,000 distinct CDR3 sequences, with 35% to 55% occurring only once. Material: PBMCs, obtained before or after stereotactic body radiation therapy (not recorded which). The receptor source for this set is a donor aged 50 or older with non-small cell lung cancer.

A note on this clonotype: The conserved phenylalanine or tryptophan normally closing the CDR3 is absent here, so this likely arose from a read error. The gene calls are TRBV7-2 and TRBJ2-6; tentative D call: TRBD1 (5 bases). V was cut by 6 bases and J by 5 bases, with 14 bases left in between. This CDR3 region has 15 residues. Germline CDR1 is SGHTA and CDR2 is FQGNSA. Here the CDR3 reads CASRFQGSWANVLTS. The CDR3 nucleotides are TGTGCCAGCAGATTTCAGGGTTCTTGGGCCAACGTCCTGACTTCC.

Comment on this clonotype: A read error may account for a junction end that differs from germline. The V gene is TRBV6-2 or TRBV6-3, the J gene TRBJ1-3; TRBD1 aligns across 8 bases. The germline gives CDR1 MNHEY, CDR2 SVGEGT. The CDR3 length is 13 residues. Here the CDR3 reads CSSMQTGVGTIYF. The CDR3 DNA follows: TGTTCCAGCATGCAGACAGGGGTTGGCACCATATATTTT.

This clonotype was seen only a few times. One base separates it from a far larger clone, so it is likely a read error. The chain recombines TRBV7-9 with TRBJ2-6; D uncertain. Looked up from germline, CDR1 is SEHNR and CDR2 is FQNEAQ (reference sequence). V dropped 4 bases and J dropped 6 bases, with 13 bases sitting between them. The CDR3 is 15 amino acids. CDR3 amino acids: CASSSRLPVANVLTF. The CDR3 DNA follows: TGTGCCAGCAGCTCCAGGCTTCCTGTGGCCAACGTCCTGACTTTC.

Points on this clonotype: A far bigger clonotype differs at one base, so this is likely a read error. The rearrangement links TRBV6-8 to TRBJ2-1; 9 positions match TRBD2. V was clipped by 2 bases and J by 7 bases; unmatched bases: 6. This CDR3 comprises 15 residues. Germline CDR1 reads MNHGY; CDR2 reads SAAAGT. The CDR3 DNA sequence: TGTGCCAGCAGTTACACTAGCGGGTTACTGAATGAGCAGTTCTTC. Amino acid sequence: CASSYTSGLLNEQFF.

CDR3: CASSSTPDMVGGYTF. The CDR3 coding sequence is TGTGCCAGCAGTTCCACTCCGGACATGGTTGGTGGCTACACCTTC. The chain is built from TRBV27 and TRBJ1-2; D is perhaps TRBD1 (5 bases). CDR3 size: 15 residues. Germline lookup yields CDR1 MNHEY and CDR2 SMNVEV (reference sequence). The V end was cut by 4 bases, the J end by 7 bases, with 19 bases between.

This clonotype was counted ten times or more. The V call is TRBV11-2, the J call TRBJ2-7; 8 bases agree with TRBD1. Germline V gene sequence: CDR1 SGHAT, CDR2 FQNNGV. CDR3 length: 14 amino acids. The J segment lost 2 bases and the V segment lost 3 bases, leaving 3 bases of the junction unmatched. The CDR3 DNA is TGTGCCAGCAGCTTGGGACAGGCTACCTACGAGCAGTACTTC. As protein: CASSLGQATYEQYF.

This clonotype was recorded at least ten times. The genes are TRBV11-3 and TRBJ1-2; D remains unclear. The CDR3 is made up of 13 amino acids. V lost 2 bases to trimming and J lost 8 bases, with 12 bases between them. CDR1 and CDR2 (germline): SGHNT, YENEEA. CDR3 nucleotides: TGTGCCAGCAGCTTACCCTACATGGGAGGCTACACCTTC. As protein: CASSLPYMGGYTF.

This clonotype appeared a single time. V is TRBV3-1 and J is TRBJ1-2, with 10 bases fitting TRBD1. The CDR3 spans 17 residues. V shed 2 bases and J 2 bases; nucleotides not matched to a gene: 8. The germline CDR1 and CDR2 sequences are LGHDT and YNNKEL (reference sequence). This CDR3 is CASSQPLGQGENYGYTF. In nucleotides, the CDR3 is TGTGCCAGCAGCCAACCACTCGGACAGGGGGAAAACTATGGCTACACCTTC.

Many counts were recorded for this clonotype. The chain links TRBV6-1 to TRBJ1-5; D gene ambiguous. Germline CDR1 MNHNS, CDR2 SASEGT. This CDR3 comprises 15 residues. V lost 1 base and J lost 2, with 9 bases in between. CDR3: CASSEGALGNQPQHF. The CDR3 bases are TGTGCCAGCAGTGAAGGGGCTCTGGGCAATCAGCCCCAGCATTTT.

Ten or more counts support this clonotype. The CDR3 spells CASSLGLASTDTQYF. CDR3 in DNA: TGTGCCAGCAGTTTGGGGCTAGCTTCCACCGATACGCAGTATTTT. The chain employs TRBV12-3 or TRBV12-4 and TRBJ2-3; tentatively, D is TRBD1 or TRBD2 (5 bases each). The CDR3 sequence is 15 residues long. V shed 3 bases and J shed 6 bases, with 16 bases lying between them.

The chain joins TRBV19 to TRBJ2-6; D perhaps matches TRBD1 (5 bases). V was trimmed by 5 bases and J by 3 bases, leaving 14 bases between them. Germline CDR1 is LNHDA and CDR2 is SQIVND (reference sequence). CDR3 size: 16 residues. For the CDR3, the DNA is TGTGCCAGTAGTTCGAATCAGGGATTTGGGGCCAACGTCCTGACTTTC. It is translated as CASSSNQGFGANVLTF.

This clonotype came up a few times. A single base separates this from a much larger clone, so it may be a read error. The chain recombines TRBV7-6 with TRBJ2-5; 7 nucleotides match TRBD1. Per the germline V gene, CDR1 is SGHVS and CDR2 is FNYEAQ. The CDR3 is 15 amino acids. The CDR3 is CASSLGDRAQDTQYF. The CDR3 DNA reads as TGTGCCAGCAGCTTAGGAGACAGGGCCCAAGATACCCAGTACTTC.

In this sample, this clonotype is medium-sized. The rearrangement uses TRBV20-1 and TRBJ1-2, with 8 bases fitting TRBD1. V lost 6 bases to trimming and J lost 4 bases; unmatched junction nucleotides: 10. This CDR3 spans 14 amino acids. Germline-derived CDR1 and CDR2 are DFQATT and SNEGSKA (reference sequence). CDR3 residues: CSAKKGQASYGYTF. The CDR3 bases are TGCAGTGCAAAAAAGGGACAGGCTAGCTATGGCTACACCTTC.

This clonotype has a count of ten or more. The CDR3 DNA sequence: TGTGCCAGCAGGACCGACCAGGTTGGGGGCAATGAGCAGTTCTTC. It translates to CASRTDQVGGNEQFF. The chain carries TRBV7-8 and TRBJ2-1; TRBD1 or TRBD2 may be the D gene (5 bases each). Germline V CDR1 and CDR2: SGHVS, FQNEAQ. The CDR3 extends over 15 amino acids. Deletions cut 6 bases from V and 6 bases from J, with 18 bases between.

The chain links TRBV11-2 to TRBJ1-2; D may be TRBD1 (5 bases). The germline V and J ends were trimmed by 6 bases and 4 bases, with 18 bases remaining between them. This CDR3 is 15 amino acids long. Germline lookup yields CDR1 SGHAT and CDR2 FQNNGV. The CDR3 spells CASSPLMRRVYGYTF. Here the CDR3 DNA reads TGTGCCAGCAGTCCTCTGATGCGCAGGGTCTATGGCTACACCTTC.

The table lists this clonotype with many counts. The chain couples TRBV7-9 to TRBJ1-4, with D hard to call. Germline values: CDR1 SEHNR, CDR2 FQNEAQ (reference sequence). Deletions cut 5 bases from V and 0 bases from J, with 13 bases between. There are 16 residues in the CDR3. The CDR3 DNA reads as TGTGCCAGCAGCCCCACTCCACGGGCAACTAATGAAAAACTGTTTTTT. The encoded protein is CASSPTPRATNEKLFF. The full variable domain, in which reference TRBV7-9 and TRBJ1-4 provide the parts outside the CDR3, is DTGVSQNPRHKITKRGQNVTFRCDPISEHNRLYWYRQTLGQGPEFLTYFQNEAQLEKSRLLSDRFSAERPKGSFSTLEIQRTEQGDSAMYLCASSPTPRATNEKLFFGSGTQLSVL.

This clonotype has at least ten counts. The chain uses TRBV11-3 and TRBJ2-7; 7 nucleotides match TRBD1. CDR1 and CDR2 from the germline V gene are SGHNT and YENEEA. Germline trimming cut 3 bases from V and 2 bases from J; bases unmatched to any gene: 1. The CDR3 totals 13 residues. As DNA, the CDR3 is TGTGCCAGCAGCTTGACAGGGACCTACGAGCAGTACTTC. Translating it yields CASSLTGTYEQYF. Using reference TRBV11-3 and TRBJ2-7 for the parts outside the CDR3, the full variable domain is EAGVVQSPRYKIIEKKQPVAFWCNPISGHNTLYWYLQNLGQGPELLIRYENEEAVDDSQLPKDRFSAERLKGVDSTLKIQPAELGDSAVYLCASSLTGTYEQYFGPGTRLTVT.

This rearrangement joins TRBV27 to TRBJ2-6; D not resolved. Germline CDR1 is MNHEY and CDR2 is SMNVEV (reference sequence). CDR3 size: 16 residues. Trimming shortened V by 5 bases and J by 0 bases, and 11 bases separated the two germline ends. The CDR3 nucleotides read TGTGCCAGCAGTAGGGCATTTACCTCTGGGGCCAACGTCCTGACTTTC. It codes for CASSRAFTSGANVLTF.

This clonotype was recorded many times. The chain carries TRBV14 and TRBJ2-2; 8 nucleotides match TRBD1. The V segment lost 6 bases and the J segment 1 base; nucleotides outside the gene matches: 7. The CDR3 length is 16 residues. Germline CDR1 reads SGHDN; CDR2 reads FVKESK. This CDR3 reads CASRTRQGKNTGELFF. The CDR3 region has the DNA TGTGCCAGCAGGACTCGACAGGGGAAGAACACCGGGGAGCTGTTTTTT.

This clonotype has a count of ten or more. A much larger clone differs from this one at a single base, so this may be a read error. The chain couples TRBV7-3 to TRBJ1-1; 8 bases map to TRBD1. The V gene's germline CDR1 is SGHTA and CDR2 FQGTGA. The CDR3 has 15 residues. CDR3 residues: CASSARQGMNTDAFF. In DNA form, the CDR3 reads TGTGCCAGCAGCGCTCGACAGGGGATGAACACTGACGCTTTCTTT.

This clonotype appeared many times. The J gene is TRBJ1-5, the V gene TRBV18; no reliable D call. Germline loops: CDR1 KGHSH, CDR2 LQKENI. V was shortened by 5 bases and J by 1 base, with 6 bases between the two germline ends. This CDR3 is built from 13 residues. CDR3 coding DNA: TGTGCCAGCTCAACGGACAGCAATCAGCCCCAGCATTTT. Translation gives CASSTDSNQPQHF. The full variable domain, with the rest looked up from reference TRBV18 and TRBJ1-5, is NAGVMQNPRHLVRRRGQEARLRCSPMKGHSHVYWYRQLPEEGLKFMVYLQKENIIDESGMPKERFSAEFPKEGPSILRIQQVVRGDSAAYFCASSTDSNQPQHFGDGTRLSIL.

Ten or more counts support this clonotype. The CDR3 spells CSAWDRGHSTDTQYF. CDR3 DNA sequence: TGCAGTGCGTGGGACAGGGGGCATAGCACAGATACGCAGTATTTT. The chain combines TRBV20-1 with TRBJ2-3; TRBD1 matches 12 bases. J was trimmed by 0 bases and V by 6 bases; bases with no gene match: 4. The CDR3 loop spans 15 amino acids. Germline CDR1 is DFQATT and CDR2 is SNEGSKA (reference sequence).

This clonotype was detected many times. The CDR3 region is CASSLSRQPNEKLFF. CDR3 nucleotide sequence: TGTGCCAGCAGCTTATCTAGGCAGCCTAATGAAAAACTGTTTTTT. V and J are TRBV7-6 and TRBJ1-4; no firm D call. Trimming removed 2 bases at V and 3 bases at J, with 10 bases between. The length of the CDR3 is 15 residues. Germline-derived CDR1 and CDR2 are SGHVS and FNYEAQ. Complete variable domain (other parts from reference TRBV7-6 and TRBJ1-4): GAGVSQSPRYKVTKRGQDVALRCDPISGHVSLYWYRQALGQGPEFLTYFNYEAQQDKSGLPNDRFSAERPEGSISTLTIQRTEQRDSAMYRCASSLSRQPNEKLFFGSGTQLSVL.

By proportion, this clonotype is medium-sized. CDR3 residues: CASSLSWGQPQHF. In DNA form, the CDR3 reads TGTGCCAGCAGTTTATCCTGGGGTCAGCCCCAGCATTTT. The V gene is TRBV27, the J gene TRBJ1-5, with no clear D. V lost 0 bases and J lost 6, with 6 bases in between. This CDR3 is built from 13 residues. Germline V lookup: CDR1 MNHEY, CDR2 SMNVEV (reference sequence).

The table lists this clonotype with many counts. The chain carries TRBV28 and TRBJ1-2; D unresolved. This CDR3 has 13 residues. Germline CDR1 is MDHEN and CDR2 is SYDVKM. V was cut by 6 bases and J by 7 bases, with 15 bases left in between. This CDR3 is CASSSTPQTGYTF. The CDR3, as DNA: TGTGCCAGCAGCTCAACGCCGCAAACTGGCTACACCTTC.